This passage covers 6 T cell receptor beta chains from one sample sequenced in a study of cytomegalovirus exposure and HLA in healthy donors. This table comes from immunoSEQ multiplex PCR, and its TCRdb copy is limited to in-frame clones, with some not included. The table shows approximately 150,000 clones, with around nine tenths occurring only once. The material sequenced was PBMCs. These receptors were collected from a young man in good health and CMV-seropositive.

This chain joins TRBV6-1 and TRBJ2-7, with 8 bases lining up with TRBD1. J lost 4 bases, V lost 4 bases, and 12 bases had no gene match. The CDR3 sequence is 16 residues long. Germline V CDR1 and CDR2: MNHNS, SASEGT. In DNA, the CDR3 is TGTGCCAGCAGTGTAAGACAGGGGATGGGACGATACGAGCAGTACTTC. Protein: CASSVRQGMGRYEQYF.

This clone was picked up one time. This chain uses TRBV5-1 with TRBJ2-5; weak D call: TRBD2 (5 bases). V was clipped by 5 bases and J by 4 bases, with 15 bases between them. Per germline, CDR1 SGHRS and CDR2 YFSETQ. The CDR3 covers 14 residues. CDR3: CASSPDSAGETQYF. CDR3 bases: TGCGCCAGCAGTCCGGACTCGGCGGGAGAGACCCAGTACTTC.

This chain links TRBV5-8 with TRBJ2-1, with 10 bases that match TRBD2. Germline V gene data show CDR1 as SGHTS and CDR2 as YDEGEE. V lost 4 bases to trimming and J lost 4 bases; unmatched junction nucleotides: 8. The length of the CDR3 is 16 residues. The CDR3 DNA sequence: TGTGCCAGCAGCCATACCGGACTAGCGGAATACAATGAGCAGTTCTTC. Amino acid sequence: CASSHTGLAEYNEQFF.

This clone was seen only once. The chain recombines TRBV29-1 with TRBJ1-3, with unresolved D. Germline V lookup: CDR1 SQVTM, CDR2 ANQGSEA. The CDR3 spans 12 residues. Trimming took off 5 bases at V and 3 bases at J, with 8 bases between the two ends. The chain's CDR3 is CSVNHGGNTIYF. CDR3 DNA sequence: TGCAGCGTTAACCACGGTGGAAACACCATATATTTT. The entire variable domain, with the rest obtained from reference TRBV29-1 and TRBJ1-3, is as follows: SAVISQKPSRDICQRGTSLTIQCQVDSQVTMMFWYRQQPGQSLTLIATANQGSEATYESGFVIDKFPISRPNLTFSTLTVSNMSPEDSSIYLCSVNHGGNTIYFGEGSWLTVV.

The rearrangement uses TRBV6-1 and TRBJ2-6, with D uncertain. V lost 4 bases, J lost 0 bases, and 4 bases lay in between. Germline V gene sequence: CDR1 MNHNS, CDR2 SASEGT. The CDR3 sequence is 14 residues long. For the CDR3, the DNA is TGTGCCAGCAGTGCTAGCTCTGGGGCCAACGTCCTGACTTTC. Its translation is CASSASSGANVLTF.

V and J are TRBV20-1 and TRBJ2-7; 7 nucleotides agree with TRBD2. CDR3 length: 11 amino acids. Germline loops: CDR1 DFQATT, CDR2 SNEGSKA (reference sequence). Unmatched junction bases numbered 2, after V lost 0 bases and J lost 9 bases. DNA of the CDR3: TGCAGTGCTAGAGAGGGACTACCGCAGTACTTC. This codes for CSAREGLPQYF.